This T cell receptor (beta chain) was recovered during a study of beta chain features in type 1 diabetes. The study, taken as a whole, reports: HLA effects on TCRB rearrangement stayed unresolved here.

The table lists this clone with a few counts. Its antigen is unidentified. Reverse transcription of all isolated RNA meant that expressed TCRB transcripts were sequenced. Clones were sequenced by immunoSEQ multiplex PCR, and TCRdb holds only the in-frame ones, with some missing. The sample includes some 500,000 clones, roughly 11% of them seen just once. Specimen: naive CD4+ T cells from blood. The clonotype was recovered from a woman younger than 35 in good health.

The CDR3 protein is CASHRGTTDTQYF. The CDR3 DNA is TGTGCCAGCCACAGGGGAACAACAGATACGCAGTATTTT. The chain carries TRBV19 and TRBJ2-3, with 7 bases aligning to TRBD1. V lost 9 bases to trimming and J lost 3 bases; unmatched junction nucleotides: 6. CDR3 length equals 13 residues. Per the germline V gene, CDR1 is LNHDA and CDR2 is SQIVND (reference sequence).